This TCR beta chain came from a study of post-analysis software for immune sequencing data. In the study overall: Recorded subtypes: relapsing-remitting, secondary progressive, progressive-relapsing; some patients unannotated. Study observations and caveats: Comparison of patients with controls showed about 5 TRBV segments more frequent in patients, TRBV5-6, TRBV5-1 and TRBV20-1 among them. For normalized Chao1 diversity, multiple sclerosis patients scored significantly lower than controls did. When the samples were clustered directly with F measure, those that had been prepared in the same batch showed strong co-clustering.

Unique-molecular-identifier-tagged TCR beta cDNA libraries were used. Some 500,000 cDNA molecules came from about 1 to 10 million T cells. A single record per CDR3 protein comes from TCRdb applying MiXCR to the PCR reads. The sample includes 750,000 to 950,000 distinct CDR3 sequences, 46% of them seen just once. Remarks on this clonotype: Its antigen is unidentified.

V shed 5 bases, J shed 2 bases, and the junction held 7 bases outside the gene matches. The CDR3 runs to 15 residues. The V gene's germline CDR1 is SEHNR and CDR2 FQNEAQ (reference sequence). The chain has TRBV7-9 and TRBJ2-3, with 7 bases fitting TRBD1. Material: blood. This sequence originates from a girl aged 5-17 years with multiple sclerosis. The CDR3 DNA is TGTGCCAGCAGCCTATGGGACAGAACCACAGATACGCAGTATTTT. It yields the protein CASSLWDRTTDTQYF.